Presented here are 2 T cell receptor beta chains from one specimen sequenced in a study of T cell repertoires in cytomegalovirus infection. TCRdb itself ran the reads through MiXCR, one entry per CDR3 protein. The sample gives 160,000 or so distinct CDR3 sequences, 23% of which show up once; 11% is in the top ten. Sequenced material: PBMCs. The source of these receptors is a human donor in good health (CMV status not recorded). Some clones in this sample may be carry-over from other donors' samples.

This chain uses TRBV4-2 with TRBJ2-4; 7 nucleotides match TRBD1. Per the germline V gene, CDR1 is LGHNA and CDR2 is YNFKEQ. V was clipped by 0 bases and J by 6 bases; unmatched bases: 8. The CDR3 is made up of 16 amino acids. The CDR3 is CASSQEGMGTANIQYF. CDR3 DNA sequence: TGTGCCAGCAGCCAAGAGGGGATGGGGACAGCAAACATTCAGTACTTC.

This sequence joins TRBV7-8 and TRBJ1-2; D is undetermined. Trimming cost V 1 base and J 4 bases, with 13 bases left between them. The germline CDR1 and CDR2 sequences are SGHVS and FQNEAQ. CDR3 length: 15 amino acids. CDR3 sequence reads: CASSLGPQKLYGYTF. CDR3 coding DNA: TGTGCCAGCAGCTTAGGGCCCCAGAAACTCTATGGCTACACCTTC. Filled out from reference TRBV7-8 and TRBJ1-2, the complete variable domain reads GAGVSQSPRYKVAKRGQDVALRCDPISGHVSLFWYQQALGQGPEFLTYFQNEAQLDKSGLPSDRFFAERPEGSVSTLKIQRTQQEDSAVYLCASSLGPQKLYGYTFGSGTRLTVV.